These 27 T cell receptor beta chains came from one sample sequenced in a study of blood T cell repertoires in COVID-19. Sequenced by immunoSEQ multiplex PCR; TCRdb stores in-frame clones only, minus some. Of about 210,000 clones in the sample, 85% to 90% are singletons; the top ten hold approximately 25%. Sequencing input: PBMCs or T cells enriched from blood (not recorded which). These receptors were collected from a woman aged 40 to 50 in a cohort exposed to, infected with or recovered from COVID-19 (not recorded which).

The CDR3 nucleotides are TGTGCCAGTAGTATAGATCCCGATGGACTAGCGGGGCCTCAAGAGACCCAGTACTTC. This codes for CASSIDPDGLAGPQETQYF. The J gene is TRBJ2-5, the V gene TRBV19; 12 positions agree with TRBD2. The CDR3 spans 19 residues. Germline V gene lookup returns CDR1 LNHDA and CDR2 SQIVND (reference sequence). V dropped 0 bases and J dropped 2; count of bases not matched to a gene: 10.

The chain combines TRBV11-2 with TRBJ2-7; D is perhaps TRBD2 (6 bases). CDR1 is SGHAT and CDR2 is FQNNGV in the germline V gene. This CDR3 has 18 residues. V was cut by 0 bases and J by 3 bases, with 21 bases left in between. The CDR3 DNA reads as TGTGCCAGCAGCTTAGATGGGGGGAGAAGACGAGGGGTCTACGAGCAGTACTTC. Its translation: CASSLDGGRRRGVYEQYF.

This clone was observed a handful of times. The V and J genes are TRBV11-3 and TRBJ2-2; D possibly corresponds to TRBD2 (6 bases). CDR1 SGHNT and CDR2 YENEEA come from the germline V gene. There are 13 residues in the CDR3. V lost 1 base and J lost 10, with 10 bases in between. CDR3 coding DNA: TGTGCCAGCAGCTTAGGGCGGAGGGAGGAGCTGTTTTTT. It yields the protein CASSLGRREELFF.

The chain recombines TRBV7-9 with TRBJ1-4; D remains unclear. Between the trimmed V and J ends, which lost 0 bases and 4 bases, there was a span of 12 bases. Per the germline V gene, CDR1 is SEHNR and CDR2 is FQNEAQ (reference sequence). The CDR3 covers 16 residues. CDR3 sequence reads: CASSLAVSRFNEKLFF. DNA of the CDR3: TGTGCCAGCAGCTTAGCTGTTTCCAGGTTTAATGAAAAACTGTTTTTT.

This clone was observed a handful of times. The chain carries TRBV5-1 and TRBJ1-1, with D hard to call. Germline-derived CDR1 and CDR2 are SGHRS and YFSETQ. CDR3 length equals 14 residues. V dropped 1 base and J dropped 0 bases, with 7 bases sitting between them. CDR3 sequence: CASSLYILNTEAFF. The CDR3 DNA reads TGCGCCAGCAGCTTGTACATTCTGAACACTGAAGCTTTCTTT. Filled out from reference TRBV5-1 and TRBJ1-1, the complete variable domain reads KAGVTQTPRYLIKTRGQQVTLSCSPISGHRSVSWYQQTPGQGLQFLFEYFSETQRNKGNFPGRFSGRQFSNSRSEMNVSTLELGDSALYLCASSLYILNTEAFFGQGTRLTVV.

V gene TRBV18 combines with J gene TRBJ1-1; D perhaps matches TRBD1 (6 bases). V was clipped by 5 bases and J by 3 bases, with 13 bases between them. The CDR3 has 14 residues. Germline assignment: CDR1 KGHSH and CDR2 LQKENI. The CDR3 sequence is CASSEGVRDTEAFF. DNA of the CDR3: TGTGCCAGCTCAGAGGGGGTTCGGGACACTGAAGCTTTCTTT.

The chain uses TRBV6-5 and TRBJ1-5; possibly TRBD1 for D (5 bases). From germline, CDR1 is MNHEY and CDR2 SVGAGI. Trimming took 6 bases from V and 0 from J, leaving 12 bases between them. The CDR3 runs to 15 residues. The CDR3 loop is CASRRTPDSNQPQHF. CDR3 nucleotides: TGTGCCAGCAGGAGGACACCAGATAGCAATCAGCCCCAGCATTTT.

This chain connects TRBV2 to TRBJ2-1; 11 bases line up with TRBD1. The CDR3 loop spans 15 amino acids. Trimming cost V 6 bases and J 6 bases; bases outside gene matches: 7. CDR1 SNHLY and CDR2 FYNNEI come from the germline V gene. The CDR3 is CASSDWDRGANEQFF. The CDR3 coding sequence is TGTGCCAGCAGCGACTGGGACAGGGGGGCCAATGAGCAGTTCTTC.

The rearrangement joins TRBV10-1 to TRBJ2-7; 8 nucleotides agree with TRBD2. The germline V gene has CDR1 WNHNN and CDR2 SYGVQD (reference sequence). This CDR3 is built from 16 residues. With V trimmed by 0 bases and J by 5 bases, 9 bases remained unmatched. In nucleotides, the CDR3 is TGCGCCAGCAGTGAGTCGACGGGGGGGGCGAAACACGAGCAGTACTTC. It yields the protein CASSESTGGAKHEQYF.

This clone was observed once. This chain connects TRBV9 to TRBJ2-5; 8 bases align to TRBD2. This CDR3 spans 15 amino acids. The V gene end was trimmed by 0 bases and the J gene end by 2 bases; junction bases not matched to a gene: 3. Germline lookup yields CDR1 SGDLS and CDR2 YYNGEE. The CDR3 DNA reads as TGTGCCAGCAGCGTAGAAGGCGGGGGGCAAGAGACCCAGTACTTC. Amino acid sequence: CASSVEGGGQETQYF.

V is TRBV15 and J is TRBJ1-5; 8 nucleotides align to TRBD1. CDR3 length equals 16 residues. CDR1 and CDR2 from the germline V gene are LNHNV and YYDKDF (reference sequence). The J segment lost 3 bases and the V segment lost 5 bases, leaving 9 bases of the junction unmatched. The CDR3 loop reads CATSPLDRALNQPQHF. As DNA, the CDR3 is TGTGCCACCAGCCCTTTGGACAGGGCCCTCAATCAGCCCCAGCATTTT.

The chain carries TRBV7-9 and TRBJ1-2; 7 bases map to TRBD1. The trim removed 4 bases at V and 2 bases at J, leaving 1 base unmatched. This CDR3 is built from 13 residues. Germline loops: CDR1 SEHNR, CDR2 FQNEAQ (reference sequence). The CDR3 protein is CASSSTGNYGYTF. In DNA, the CDR3 is TGTGCCAGCAGCTCGACAGGGAACTATGGCTACACCTTC.

For this clone: The germline gene is not matched at one end of the junction; a read error may be the cause. J is TRBJ1-4 and V is TRBV6-5, with D perhaps TRBD1 (5 bases). The CDR3 length is 14 residues. CDR1 and CDR2 (germline): MNHEY, SVGAGI. CDR3 DNA sequence: TGTGCCGGCAGTCAGGCAGGGAATAATGAAAAACTGTTTTTT. This encodes CAGSQAGNNEKLFF.

The V gene is TRBV5-1, the J gene TRBJ2-4, with D possibly matching TRBD1 (6 bases). Germline V CDR1 and CDR2: SGHRS, YFSETQ. The CDR3 runs to 16 residues. V shed 4 bases and J shed 0 bases, with 14 bases lying between them. For the CDR3, the DNA is TGCGCCAGCAGCAACCAGGACAGTCTAGCCAAAAACATTCAGTACTTC. As protein: CASSNQDSLAKNIQYF.

The chain couples TRBV25-1 to TRBJ1-5; 9 nucleotides align to TRBD1. Trimming took 6 bases from V and 2 from J; bases not matched to a gene: 14. The CDR3 length is 18 residues. Looked up from germline, CDR1 is MGHDK and CDR2 is SYGVNS. The CDR3 spells CASRRDRGNDNGNQPQHF. DNA for the CDR3: TGTGCCAGCAGACGTGACAGGGGGAATGATAACGGCAATCAGCCCCAGCATTTT.

This chain uses TRBV3-1 (or the pseudogene TRBV3-2) with TRBJ1-2; TRBD1 is a possible D gene (5 bases). V lost 2 bases to trimming and J lost 8 bases, with 21 bases between them. CDR1 and CDR2 (germline): LGHDT, YNNKEL (reference sequence). CDR3 length: 16 residues. CDR3 protein: CASSQSDREGRAGYTF. The CDR3 coding sequence is TGTGCCAGCAGCCAATCGGATAGGGAGGGACGTGCGGGCTACACCTTC.

V gene TRBV28 combines with J gene TRBJ1-2; TRBD1 aligns across 7 bases. In germline, CDR1 is MDHEN, CDR2 SYDVKM. V shed 4 bases, J shed 2 bases, and the junction held 13 bases outside the gene matches. There are 17 residues in the CDR3. The CDR3 loop reads CASSSLRQGYTNYGYTF. The CDR3 region has the DNA TGTGCCAGCAGTTCCCTTCGACAGGGTTATACCAACTATGGCTACACCTTC.

V gene TRBV11-2 combines with J gene TRBJ2-7; 7 nucleotides match TRBD2. After removal of 0 bases from V and 0 bases from J, the junction contained 5 bases not matched to a gene. This CDR3 has 16 amino acids. In germline, CDR1 is SGHAT, CDR2 FQNNGV. The CDR3: CASSLEGPGGSYEQYF. The CDR3 bases are TGTGCCAGCAGCTTAGAAGGACCGGGGGGCTCCTACGAGCAGTACTTC.

This sequence joins TRBV3-1 (or the pseudogene TRBV3-2) and TRBJ1-1; 10 nucleotides line up with TRBD1. J lost 1 base, V lost 2 bases, and 1 base had no gene match. The CDR3 covers 15 residues. The germline CDR1 and CDR2 sequences are LGHDT and YNNKEL (reference sequence). In nucleotides, the CDR3 is TGTGCCAGCAGCCAAAGGACAGGGGGGAACACTGAAGCTTTCTTT. Translated, it gives CASSQRTGGNTEAFF.

This chain uses TRBV28 with TRBJ1-1; D possibly corresponds to TRBD1 (6 bases). This CDR3 spans 15 amino acids. The V gene lost 6 bases and the J gene lost 0 bases, with 14 bases spanning the gap. Germline assignment: CDR1 MDHEN and CDR2 SYDVKM. The CDR3 sequence is CASSPYREMNTEAFF. CDR3 nucleotide sequence: TGTGCCAGCAGCCCCTACAGGGAAATGAACACTGAAGCTTTCTTT.

Comment on this clone: Other DNA sequences within the sample encode an identical CDR3. The CDR3 sequence is CASSRDSYEQYF. CDR3 bases: TGTGCCAGCAGTCGAGACTCCTACGAGCAGTACTTC. V gene TRBV12-3 or TRBV12-4 combines with J gene TRBJ2-7; D is undetermined. V lost 5 bases and J lost 0, with 5 bases in between. The length of the CDR3 is 12 residues.

CDR3 nucleotides: TGTGCCAGCAGCGACCCACGCATCAGCGGGAGAAACACCGGGGAGCTGTTTTTT. Encoded protein: CASSDPRISGRNTGELFF. The chain is built from TRBV7-8 and TRBJ2-2, with TRBD2 identical over 8 bases. J gave up 2 bases and V 5 bases, and 13 bases lay outside the gene matches. Germline-derived CDR1 and CDR2 are SGHVS and FQNEAQ. There are 18 residues in the CDR3. The full variable domain, completed using reference TRBV7-8 and TRBJ2-2, is GAGVSQSPRYKVAKRGQDVALRCDPISGHVSLFWYQQALGQGPEFLTYFQNEAQLDKSGLPSDRFFAERPEGSVSTLKIQRTQQEDSAVYLCASSDPRISGRNTGELFFGEGSRLTVL.

The chain uses TRBV9 and TRBJ1-2; 7 bases fit TRBD1. Trimming at V came to 3 bases and at J to 4 bases, leaving 12 bases not matched to a gene. The CDR3 has 16 residues. CDR1 SGDLS and CDR2 YYNGEE come from the germline V gene. CDR3 protein: CASSEGQVLGSYGYTF. CDR3 nucleotides: TGTGCCAGCAGCGAAGGACAGGTCTTGGGTAGCTATGGCTACACCTTC.

The chain has TRBV12-3 or TRBV12-4 and TRBJ2-7; a weak D match, TRBD1 (6 bases). The V end was cut by 6 bases, the J end by 4 bases, with 13 bases between. This CDR3 contains 13 residues. Here the CDR3 DNA reads TGTGCCAGCAGACTCAGGACAGTTTACGAGCAGTACTTC. It encodes CASRLRTVYEQYF.

V is TRBV24-1 and J is TRBJ1-1; TRBD1 might be the D (6 bases). This CDR3 has 15 amino acids. CDR1 is KGHDR, CDR2 SFDVKD, per germline. Trimming removed 4 bases from V and 2 bases from J, with 13 bases in between. CDR3 sequence reads: CATSDAQGGNTEAFF. CDR3 nucleotide sequence: TGTGCCACCAGTGACGCACAGGGTGGTAACACTGAAGCTTTCTTT.

The chain is built from TRBV7-9 and TRBJ2-5; 12 nucleotides match TRBD2. Germline loops: CDR1 SEHNR, CDR2 FQNEAQ (reference sequence). The CDR3 spans 15 residues. The V and J ends lost 4 bases and 3 bases, in that order; junction bases with no gene match: 3. CDR3 sequence reads: CASSSWTSGEETQYF. The DNA of the CDR3 is TGTGCCAGCAGCTCATGGACTAGCGGGGAAGAGACCCAGTACTTC.

The V call is TRBV19, the J call TRBJ1-2; TRBD1 agrees at 8 bases. V gave up 2 bases and J gave up 4 bases; unmatched junction bases: 6. The V gene's germline CDR1 is LNHDA and CDR2 SQIVND (reference sequence). The CDR3 extends over 15 amino acids. CDR3: CASSIHQGAGYGYTF. CDR3 DNA: TGTGCCAGTAGTATACATCAGGGGGCTGGCTATGGCTACACCTTC.